Reported below is one TCR beta chain. These data belong to a study of human T cells and chemical hapten exposure. On the study more broadly: Diphenylcyclopropenone was applied weekly to patients' scalps across the roughly 25-week study. Small pooled library volume differences chiefly drove per-sample TCR yield variation.

The CDR3 totals 17 residues. Trimming removed 5 bases from V and 2 bases from J, with 22 bases in between. The germline gives CDR1 LGHNA, CDR2 YNFKEQ. Each cDNA molecule in the library carried unique molecular identifiers. MiXCR was run by TCRdb on the RACE reads, yielding one entry per CDR3 protein. The sample contains about 400,000 distinct CDR3 sequences, about 6.9% of which appear only once. This sample's time point: patch test 2, 6 weeks after DPC sensitization. The treatment was: therapeutic diphenylcyclopropenone sensitization with weekly scalp DPC. Sequences were derived from whole blood, sampled in connection with sensitization to the hapten diphenylcyclopropenone (DPC). The J gene is TRBJ2-7, the V gene TRBV4-2; the D call may be TRBD1 or TRBD2 (5 bases each). The origin of this receptor is a woman aged 18-30 years with alopecia areata. Some clones in this sample may be carry-over from other donors' samples. This CDR3 is CASSSGPDLGDPYEQYF. The CDR3 DNA sequence: TGTGCCAGCAGCTCTGGACCTGATCTGGGGGACCCCTACGAGCAGTACTTC.